This T cell receptor (beta chain) was obtained from a study of regulatory T cells in long-lasting Graves disease. On the study more broadly: Antithyroid drug intake by newly diagnosed Graves' patients had lasted under 3 months. General study findings and limits: Persistent disease showed a preference for TRBV28, TRBJ1-2 and TRBJ2-5. Patients whose Graves' disease persisted exhibited lower TCR diversity than those newly diagnosed.

Regarding time point: newly diagnosed GD, antithyroid drugs for less than 3 months. Isolated PBMC RNA provided the starting material for the TCR library. Points on this clonotype: Antigen: not known.

CDR3 length: 15 residues. Losses at the gene ends were 7 bases for V and 0 bases for J; bases not matched to a gene: 9. Per the germline V gene, CDR1 is MNHNS and CDR2 is SASEGT. Sequencing libraries for TCR beta were prepared with iRepertoire HTBI primers and Arm-PCR of CDR3 regions. TCRdb reanalysed the multiplex PCR reads using MiXCR and keeps one entry per CDR3 protein. This table holds 580,000 or so distinct CDR3 sequences, about 15% found once. The sample was also reused in another study, on T cells in Graves' hyperthyroidism and ophthalmopathy. That work adds: A 13 V-J signature model discriminated ophthalmopathy versus stable hyperthyroidism.

This specimen was peripheral blood mononuclear cells (PBMCs), taken at new diagnosis, from a patient treated with antithyroid drugs. The chain joins TRBV6-1 to TRBJ2-7; the match to TRBD2 covers 7 bases. The TCR was taken from a man aged 18 to 30 with Graves disease. In DNA form, the CDR3 reads TGTGCCAGCATCGACGGGCTAGCGGACTCCTACGAGCAGTACTTC. This encodes CASIDGLADSYEQYF.